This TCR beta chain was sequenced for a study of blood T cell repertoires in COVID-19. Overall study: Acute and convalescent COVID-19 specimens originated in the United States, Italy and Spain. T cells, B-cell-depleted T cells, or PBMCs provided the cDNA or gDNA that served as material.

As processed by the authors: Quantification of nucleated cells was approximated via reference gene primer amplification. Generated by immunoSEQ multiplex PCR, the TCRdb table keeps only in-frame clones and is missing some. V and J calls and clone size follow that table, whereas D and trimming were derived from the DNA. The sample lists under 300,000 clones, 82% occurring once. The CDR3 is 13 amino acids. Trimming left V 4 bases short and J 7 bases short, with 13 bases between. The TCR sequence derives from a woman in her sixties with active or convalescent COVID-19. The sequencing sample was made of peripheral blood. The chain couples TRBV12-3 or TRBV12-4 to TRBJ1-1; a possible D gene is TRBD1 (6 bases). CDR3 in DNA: TGTGCCAGCAGTTGGGCAGGGGCGGGTGAAGCTTTCTTT. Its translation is CASSWAGAGEAFF.